This T cell receptor beta chain appears in the sequencing data of a study of CD8+ T cells in alopecia areata. About the research overall: Scalp area affected, as a percentage, set the severity score of treated patients. Whole-study findings and limits: Scalp clonality and expanded CD8+ clones among the top 100 fell significantly with tofacitinib.

The CDR3 runs to 14 residues. V lost 5 bases to trimming and J lost 5 bases; unmatched junction nucleotides: 4. Germline V gives CDR1 KGHSH, CDR2 LQKENI. Sequencing templates came from extracted RNA that was reverse transcribed into cDNA. The data were produced by immunoSEQ multiplex PCR, yet TCRdb's version contains in-frame clones alone and is incomplete. The sample shows 200,000 or so clones, roughly 50% of them seen only once. Treatment meaning: oral pan-JAK inhibitor, 5-10 mg twice daily. To note about this clone: No antigen is known for it.

This sequence originates from a human donor with alopecia areata. Sequenced here: CD4+ T cells sorted from blood, sampled at week 24, from a patient treated with tofacitinib. The V and J genes are TRBV18 and TRBJ2-1, with 9 bases lining up with TRBD2. The CDR3 loop is CASSALAGNNEQFF. CDR3 coding DNA: TGTGCCAGCTCAGCCCTAGCGGGGAACAATGAGCAGTTCTTC.